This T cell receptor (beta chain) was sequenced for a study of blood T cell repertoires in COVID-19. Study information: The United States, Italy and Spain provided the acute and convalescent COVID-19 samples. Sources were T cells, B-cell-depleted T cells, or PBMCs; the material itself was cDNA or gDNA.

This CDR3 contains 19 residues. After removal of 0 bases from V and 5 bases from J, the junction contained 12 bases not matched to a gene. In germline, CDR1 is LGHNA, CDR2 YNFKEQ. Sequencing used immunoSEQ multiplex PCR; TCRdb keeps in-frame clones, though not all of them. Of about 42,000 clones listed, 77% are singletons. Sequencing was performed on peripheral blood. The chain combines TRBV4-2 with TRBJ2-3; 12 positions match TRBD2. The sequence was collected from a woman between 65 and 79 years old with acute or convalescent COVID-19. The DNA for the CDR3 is TGTGCCAGCAGCCAAGATTCGACTAGCGGGAGTTTCTTGGGAGATACGCAGTATTTT. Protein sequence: CASSQDSTSGSFLGDTQYF.